The present TCR beta chain was sequenced within a study of blood T cell repertoires in COVID-19. About the study: Acute and convalescent COVID-19 samples came from the United States, Italy and Spain. PBMCs, B-cell-depleted T cells, or T cells were the source of the cDNA or gDNA that made up the material.

As handled by the study authors: Amplified reference gene primers provided the basis for estimating nucleated cell counts. Clones were read by immunoSEQ multiplex PCR, and TCRdb kept only the in-frame ones, dropping some. That table furnishes V, J and clone size, whereas the DNA furnished D and trimming. The data show around 68,000 clones, 80% to 85% seen once. This receptor was taken from a human donor in a cohort sampled during active COVID-19. The sequenced sample consisted of peripheral blood.

CDR3 residues: CASSLGQLAYEQYF. The CDR3 DNA sequence: TGTGCCAGCAGCTTAGGACAGCTCGCCTACGAGCAGTACTTC. The chain links TRBV7-9 to TRBJ2-7; maybe TRBD1 (5 bases). Germline assignment: CDR1 SEHNR and CDR2 FQNEAQ (reference sequence). The CDR3 is made up of 14 amino acids. V was cut by 1 base and J by 2 bases, with 9 bases left in between.